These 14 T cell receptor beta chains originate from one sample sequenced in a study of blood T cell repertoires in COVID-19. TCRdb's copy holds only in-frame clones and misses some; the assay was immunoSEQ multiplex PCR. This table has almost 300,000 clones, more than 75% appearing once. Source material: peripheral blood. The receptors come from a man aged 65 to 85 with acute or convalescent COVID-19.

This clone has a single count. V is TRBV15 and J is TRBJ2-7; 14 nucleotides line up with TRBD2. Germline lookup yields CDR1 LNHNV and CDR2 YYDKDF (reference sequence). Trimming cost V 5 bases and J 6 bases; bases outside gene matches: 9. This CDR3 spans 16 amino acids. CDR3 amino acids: CATSRLTSGGALEQYF. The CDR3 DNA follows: TGTGCCACCAGCCGCCTGACTAGCGGGGGGGCTCTCGAGCAGTACTTC.

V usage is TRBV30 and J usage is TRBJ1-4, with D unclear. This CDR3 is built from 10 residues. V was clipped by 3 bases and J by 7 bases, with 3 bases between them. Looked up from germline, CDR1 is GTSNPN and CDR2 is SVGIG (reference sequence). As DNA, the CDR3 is TGTGCCTGGAGCGGTGAAAAACTGTTTTTT. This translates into CAWSGEKLFF.

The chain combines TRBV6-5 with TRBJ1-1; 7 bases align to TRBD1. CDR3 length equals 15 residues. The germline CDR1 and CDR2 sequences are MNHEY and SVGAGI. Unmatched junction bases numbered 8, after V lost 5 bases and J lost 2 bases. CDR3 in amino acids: CASSLDRGGNTEAFF. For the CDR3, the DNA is TGTGCCAGCAGTCTGGACAGAGGGGGCAACACTGAAGCTTTCTTT.

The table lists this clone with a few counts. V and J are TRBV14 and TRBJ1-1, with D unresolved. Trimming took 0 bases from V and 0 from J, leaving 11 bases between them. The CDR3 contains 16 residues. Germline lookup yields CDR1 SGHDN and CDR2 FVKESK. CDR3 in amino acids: CASSQDRGGVNTEAFF. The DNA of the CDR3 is TGTGCCAGCAGCCAAGATCGCGGAGGTGTGAACACTGAAGCTTTCTTT.

CDR3 sequence: CASSVAAGDNQPQHF. The CDR3 coding sequence is TGTGCCAGCAGCGTAGCGGCAGGGGATAATCAGCCCCAGCATTTT. This sequence joins TRBV9 and TRBJ1-5, with D perhaps TRBD1 (6 bases). The V end lost 0 bases, the J end lost 4 bases, and 11 bases lay between the germline ends. Germline loops: CDR1 SGDLS, CDR2 YYNGEE. This CDR3 has 15 residues.

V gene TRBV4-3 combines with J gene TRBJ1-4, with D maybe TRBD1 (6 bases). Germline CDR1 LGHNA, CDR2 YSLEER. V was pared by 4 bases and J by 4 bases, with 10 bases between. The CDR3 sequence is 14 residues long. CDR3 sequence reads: CASSLQQGNEKLFF. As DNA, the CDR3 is TGCGCCAGCAGCCTCCAACAGGGTAATGAAAAACTGTTTTTT.

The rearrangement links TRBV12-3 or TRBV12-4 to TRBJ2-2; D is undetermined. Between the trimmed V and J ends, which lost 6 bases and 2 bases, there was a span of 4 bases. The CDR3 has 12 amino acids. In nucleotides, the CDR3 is TGTGCCAGCAGGTATAACACCGGGGAGCTGTTTTTT. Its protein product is CASRYNTGELFF.

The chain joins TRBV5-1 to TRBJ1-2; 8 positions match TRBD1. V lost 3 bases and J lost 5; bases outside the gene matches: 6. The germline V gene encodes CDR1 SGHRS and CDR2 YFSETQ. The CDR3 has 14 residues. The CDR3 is CASSSAGTGYGYTF. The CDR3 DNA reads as TGCGCCAGCAGCTCCGCCGGGACAGGTTATGGCTACACCTTC.

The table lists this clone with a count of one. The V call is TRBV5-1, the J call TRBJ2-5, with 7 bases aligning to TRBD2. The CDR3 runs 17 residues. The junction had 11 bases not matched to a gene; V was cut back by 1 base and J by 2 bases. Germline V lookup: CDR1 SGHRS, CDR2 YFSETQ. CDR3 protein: CASSLFASGMGQETQYF. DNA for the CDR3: TGCGCCAGCAGCTTGTTCGCCAGCGGGATGGGACAAGAGACCCAGTACTTC.

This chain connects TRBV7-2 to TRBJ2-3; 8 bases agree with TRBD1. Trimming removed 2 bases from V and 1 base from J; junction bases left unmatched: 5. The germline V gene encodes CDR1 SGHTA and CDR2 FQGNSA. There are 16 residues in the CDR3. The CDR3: CASSLQGARGTDTQYF. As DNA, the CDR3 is TGTGCCAGCAGCTTACAGGGGGCGCGAGGCACAGATACGCAGTATTTT.

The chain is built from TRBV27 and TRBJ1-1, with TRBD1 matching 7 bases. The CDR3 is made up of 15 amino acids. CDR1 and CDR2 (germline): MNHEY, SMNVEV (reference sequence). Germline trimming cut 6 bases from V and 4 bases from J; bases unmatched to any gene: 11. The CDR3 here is CASSRNRGWVTEAFF. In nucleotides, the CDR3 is TGTGCCAGCAGCCGAAACAGGGGATGGGTCACTGAAGCTTTCTTT.

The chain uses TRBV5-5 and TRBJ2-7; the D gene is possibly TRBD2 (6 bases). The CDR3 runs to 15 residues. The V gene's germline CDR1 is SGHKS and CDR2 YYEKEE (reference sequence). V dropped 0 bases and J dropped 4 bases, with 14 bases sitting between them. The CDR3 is CASSLAPGVAYEQYF. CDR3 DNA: TGTGCCAGCAGCTTGGCTCCGGGGGTGGCATACGAGCAGTACTTC.

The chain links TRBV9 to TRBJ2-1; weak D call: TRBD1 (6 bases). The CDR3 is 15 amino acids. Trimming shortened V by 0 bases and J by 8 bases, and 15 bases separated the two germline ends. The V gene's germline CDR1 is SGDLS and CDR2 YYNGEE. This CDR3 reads CASSVARQGWDEQFF. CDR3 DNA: TGTGCCAGCAGCGTAGCGAGGCAGGGGTGGGATGAGCAGTTCTTC.

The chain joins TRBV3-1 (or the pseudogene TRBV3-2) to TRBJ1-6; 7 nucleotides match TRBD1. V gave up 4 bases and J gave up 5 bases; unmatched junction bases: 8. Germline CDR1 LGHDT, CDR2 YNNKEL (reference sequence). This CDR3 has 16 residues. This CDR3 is CASSRETGTDNSPLHF. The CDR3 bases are TGTGCCAGCAGCCGCGAAACCGGGACAGATAATTCACCCCTCCACTTT.